This entry features one T cell receptor (beta chain) sequence. The sample comes from a study of blood T cell repertoires in COVID-19. Looking at the study overall: Whether acute or convalescent, the COVID-19 samples came from the United States, Italy and Spain. T cells, B-cell-depleted T cells, or PBMCs provided the cDNA or gDNA that served as material.

Authors' methods: How many nucleated cells were present was estimated from reference gene primer amplification. Using immunoSEQ multiplex PCR, the repertoire was profiled, and TCRdb retains in-frame clones only, with some absent. V, J and clone size derive from that table, while D and trimming were established from the DNA sequence. This sample has 120,000 to 150,000 clones, with approximately 90% found just once. The CDR3 covers 15 residues. V lost 2 bases and J lost 2; bases outside the gene matches: 4. CDR1 and CDR2 (germline): KGHSH, LQKENI. The clonotype originates from a woman aged 50 to 60 with active or convalescent COVID-19. The rearrangement joins TRBV18 to TRBJ2-7, with TRBD1 matching 9 bases. Sequencing was carried out using peripheral blood. In DNA form, the CDR3 reads TGTGCCAGCTCACCAATTGGGACAGGGACCTACGAGCAGTACTTC. Residues: CASSPIGTGTYEQYF.